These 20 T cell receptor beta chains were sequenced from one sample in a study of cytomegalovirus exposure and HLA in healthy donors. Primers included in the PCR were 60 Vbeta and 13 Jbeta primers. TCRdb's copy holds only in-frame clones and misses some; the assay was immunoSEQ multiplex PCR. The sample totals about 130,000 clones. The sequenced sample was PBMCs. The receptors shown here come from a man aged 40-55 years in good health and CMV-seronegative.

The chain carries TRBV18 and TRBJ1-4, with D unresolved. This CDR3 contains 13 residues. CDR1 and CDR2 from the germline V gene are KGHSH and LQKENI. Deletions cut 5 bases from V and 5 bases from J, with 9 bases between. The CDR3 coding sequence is TGTGCCAGCTCAAAGAGCCCAAATGAAAAACTGTTTTTT. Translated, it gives CASSKSPNEKLFF.

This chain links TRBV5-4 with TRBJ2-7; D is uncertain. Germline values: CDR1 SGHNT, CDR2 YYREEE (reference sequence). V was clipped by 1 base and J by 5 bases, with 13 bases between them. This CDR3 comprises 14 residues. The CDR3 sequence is CASSLYKNLDEQYF. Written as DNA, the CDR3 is TGTGCCAGCAGCTTGTATAAAAACTTGGACGAGCAGTACTTC.

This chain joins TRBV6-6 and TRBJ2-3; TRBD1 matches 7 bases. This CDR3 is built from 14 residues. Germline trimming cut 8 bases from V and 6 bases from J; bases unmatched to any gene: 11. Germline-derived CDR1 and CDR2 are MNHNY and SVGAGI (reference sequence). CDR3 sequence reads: CASSDRASGDTQYF. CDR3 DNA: TGTGCCAGCTCCGACAGGGCCTCTGGTGATACGCAGTATTTT.

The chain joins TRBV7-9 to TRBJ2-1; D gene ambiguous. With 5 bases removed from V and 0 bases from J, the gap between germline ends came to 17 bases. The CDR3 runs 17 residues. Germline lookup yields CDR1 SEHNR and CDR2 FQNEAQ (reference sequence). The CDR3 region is CASSGTGASSSYNEQFF. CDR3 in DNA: TGTGCCAGCAGCGGAACCGGAGCTTCTAGCTCCTACAATGAGCAGTTCTTC.

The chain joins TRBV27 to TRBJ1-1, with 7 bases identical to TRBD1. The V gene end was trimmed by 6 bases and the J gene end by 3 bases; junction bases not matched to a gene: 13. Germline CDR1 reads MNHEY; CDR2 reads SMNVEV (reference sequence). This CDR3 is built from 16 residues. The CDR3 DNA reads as TGTGCCAGCAGGGGAATTCTGGGGACAGCCCACACTGAAGCTTTCTTT. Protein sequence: CASRGILGTAHTEAFF.

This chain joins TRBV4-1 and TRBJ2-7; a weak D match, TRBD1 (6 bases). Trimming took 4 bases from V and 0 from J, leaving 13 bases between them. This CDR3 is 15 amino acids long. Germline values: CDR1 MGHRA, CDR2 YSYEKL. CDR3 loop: CASSLIQGSSYEQYF. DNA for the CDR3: TGCGCCAGCAGCCTCATACAGGGATCCTCCTACGAGCAGTACTTC.

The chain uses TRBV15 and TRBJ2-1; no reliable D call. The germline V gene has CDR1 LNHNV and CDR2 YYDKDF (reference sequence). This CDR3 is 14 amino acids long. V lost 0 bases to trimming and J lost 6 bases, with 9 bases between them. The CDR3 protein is CATSRDLVGNEQFF. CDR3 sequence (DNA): TGTGCCACCAGCAGAGATCTAGTGGGCAATGAGCAGTTCTTC. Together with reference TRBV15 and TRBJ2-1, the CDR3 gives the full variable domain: DAMVIQNPRYQVTQFGKPVTLSCSQTLNHNVMYWYQQKSSQAPKLLFHYYDKDFNNEADTPDNFQSRRPNTSFCFLDIRSPGLGDTAMYLCATSRDLVGNEQFFGPGTRLTVL.

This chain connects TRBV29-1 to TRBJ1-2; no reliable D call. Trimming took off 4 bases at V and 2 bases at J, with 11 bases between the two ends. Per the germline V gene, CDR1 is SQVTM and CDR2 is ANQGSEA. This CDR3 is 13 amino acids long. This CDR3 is CSVARQENYGYTF. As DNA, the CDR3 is TGCAGCGTTGCTCGGCAGGAAAACTATGGCTACACCTTC.

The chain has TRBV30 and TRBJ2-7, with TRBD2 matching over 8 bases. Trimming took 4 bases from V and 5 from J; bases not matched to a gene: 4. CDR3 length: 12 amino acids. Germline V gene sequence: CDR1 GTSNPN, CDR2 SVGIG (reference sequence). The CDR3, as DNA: TGTGCCTGGACGCGACTAGCGAACGAGCAGTACTTC. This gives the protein CAWTRLANEQYF.

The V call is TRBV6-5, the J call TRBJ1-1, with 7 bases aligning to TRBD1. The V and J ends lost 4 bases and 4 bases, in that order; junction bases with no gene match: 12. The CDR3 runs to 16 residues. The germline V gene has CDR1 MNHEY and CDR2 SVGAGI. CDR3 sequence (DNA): TGTGCCAGCAGTTTCCCTCCACAGGGGATTAGCACTGAAGCTTTCTTT. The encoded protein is CASSFPPQGISTEAFF.

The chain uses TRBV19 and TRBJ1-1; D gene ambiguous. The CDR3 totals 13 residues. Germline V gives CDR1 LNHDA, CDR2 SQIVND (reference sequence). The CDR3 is CGTSVSTSTEAFF. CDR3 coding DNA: TGTGGAACCAGTGTCAGTACATCCACTGAAGCTTTCTTT.

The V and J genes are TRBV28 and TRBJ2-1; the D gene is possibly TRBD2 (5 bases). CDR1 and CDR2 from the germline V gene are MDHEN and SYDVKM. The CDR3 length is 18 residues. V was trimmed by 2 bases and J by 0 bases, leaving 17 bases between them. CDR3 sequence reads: CASSLGFSPGSSYNEQFF. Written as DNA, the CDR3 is TGTGCCAGCAGTTTAGGGTTTTCTCCGGGAAGCTCCTACAATGAGCAGTTCTTC.

CDR3 sequence (DNA): TGTGCCAGCTCACCTCCGGGGTCGGAGAAGCTGGCTGAGCAGTTCTTC. Residues: CASSPPGSEKLAEQFF. This chain joins TRBV18 and TRBJ2-1, with D tentatively TRBD2 (5 bases). The CDR3 extends over 16 amino acids. Germline V gene sequence: CDR1 KGHSH, CDR2 LQKENI. Between the trimmed V and J ends, which lost 3 bases and 9 bases, there was a span of 21 bases.

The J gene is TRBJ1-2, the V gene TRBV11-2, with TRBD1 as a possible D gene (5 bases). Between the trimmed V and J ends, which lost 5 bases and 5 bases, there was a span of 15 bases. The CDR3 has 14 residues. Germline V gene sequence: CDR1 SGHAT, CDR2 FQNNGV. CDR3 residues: CASSRRGGGYGYTF. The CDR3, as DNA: TGTGCCAGCAGCCGCCGTGGGGGGGGATATGGCTACACCTTC.

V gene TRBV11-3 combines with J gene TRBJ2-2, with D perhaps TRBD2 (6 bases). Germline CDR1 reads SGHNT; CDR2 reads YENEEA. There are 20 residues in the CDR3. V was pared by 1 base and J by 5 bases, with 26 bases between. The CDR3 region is CASSLVHANHGGYVTGELFF. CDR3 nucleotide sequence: TGTGCCAGCAGCTTAGTCCACGCCAACCACGGGGGTTATGTTACCGGGGAGCTGTTTTTT.

Written as DNA, the CDR3 is TGTGCCAGCAGTCAGGGAAGGGAAACAGATACGCAGTATTTT. It is translated as CASSQGRETDTQYF. V gene TRBV27 combines with J gene TRBJ2-3, with D perhaps TRBD1 (5 bases). The CDR3 is 14 amino acids. The germline V and J ends were trimmed by 5 bases and 3 bases, with 12 bases remaining between them. Germline loops: CDR1 MNHEY, CDR2 SMNVEV (reference sequence).

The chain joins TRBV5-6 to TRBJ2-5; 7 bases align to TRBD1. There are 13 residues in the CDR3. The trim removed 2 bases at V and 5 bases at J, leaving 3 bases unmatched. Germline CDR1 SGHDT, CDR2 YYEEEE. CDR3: CASSFDREETQYF. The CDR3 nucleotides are TGTGCCAGCAGCTTCGACAGGGAGGAGACCCAGTACTTC.

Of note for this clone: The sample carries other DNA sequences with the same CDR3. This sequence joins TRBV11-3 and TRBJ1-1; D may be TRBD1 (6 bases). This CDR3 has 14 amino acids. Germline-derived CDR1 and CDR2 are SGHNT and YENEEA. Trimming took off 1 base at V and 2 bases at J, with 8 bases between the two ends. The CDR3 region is CASSLGGGNTEAFF. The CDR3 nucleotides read TGTGCCAGCAGCTTAGGGGGGGGCAACACTGAAGCTTTCTTT.

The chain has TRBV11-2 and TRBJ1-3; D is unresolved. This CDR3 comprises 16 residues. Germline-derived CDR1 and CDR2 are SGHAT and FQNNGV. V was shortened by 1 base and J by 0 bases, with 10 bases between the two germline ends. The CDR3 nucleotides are TGTGCCAGCAGCTTAGGGGCAGGCCTCTCTGGAAACACCATATATTTT. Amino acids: CASSLGAGLSGNTIYF.

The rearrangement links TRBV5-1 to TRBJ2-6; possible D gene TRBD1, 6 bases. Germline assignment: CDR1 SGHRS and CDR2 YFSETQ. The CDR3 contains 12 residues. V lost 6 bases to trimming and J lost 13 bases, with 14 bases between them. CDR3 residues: CASTGDTSVLTF. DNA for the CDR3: TGCGCCAGCACTGGGGACACCTCAGTCCTGACTTTC. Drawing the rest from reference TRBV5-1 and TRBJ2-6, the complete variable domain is KAGVTQTPRYLIKTRGQQVTLSCSPISGHRSVSWYQQTPGQGLQFLFEYFSETQRNKGNFPGRFSGRQFSNSRSEMNVSTLELGDSALYLCASTGDTSVLTFGAGSRLTVL.